The 31 T cell receptor beta chains below come from one sample, sequenced in a study of cytomegalovirus exposure and HLA in healthy donors. The protocol was immunoSEQ multiplex PCR, while the TCRdb copy is restricted to in-frame clones and leaves out a portion. The sample lists about 160,000 clones; about nine tenths were seen once. Sequencing was performed on PBMCs. The receptors stem from a woman in her twenties or thirties in good health and CMV-seronegative.

The chain employs TRBV5-6 and TRBJ2-7, with D possibly being TRBD1 (6 bases). The ends were cut back, 1 base at V and 7 bases at J, with 12 bases in the middle. CDR3 length: 13 amino acids. Looked up from germline, CDR1 is SGHDT and CDR2 is YYEEEE. The CDR3 region has the DNA TGTGCCAGCAGCTTGTGGCAGGGGTGGGAGCAGTACTTC. Translation: CASSLWQGWEQYF.

The rearrangement links TRBV28 to TRBJ2-7; 9 bases align to TRBD1. Germline CDR1 reads MDHEN; CDR2 reads SYDVKM. The CDR3 length is 15 residues. Unmatched junction bases numbered 9, after V lost 6 bases and J lost 3 bases. The CDR3 nucleotides read TGTGCCAGCAGGCCCGGGACAGGGAGTCGCTACGAGCAGTACTTC. Residues: CASRPGTGSRYEQYF.

The CDR3: CASSARLAGASGEQFF. CDR3 nucleotides: TGTGCCAGCAGTGCCCGACTAGCGGGGGCTAGCGGTGAGCAGTTCTTC. This chain links TRBV7-6 with TRBJ2-1, with 12 bases lining up with TRBD2. This CDR3 is built from 16 residues. Per the germline V gene, CDR1 is SGHVS and CDR2 is FNYEAQ. The J segment lost 9 bases and the V segment lost 6 bases, leaving 12 bases of the junction unmatched.

The gene calls are TRBV6-5 and TRBJ2-7; D perhaps matches TRBD2 (5 bases). The CDR3 covers 14 residues. Germline assignment: CDR1 MNHEY and CDR2 SVGAGI. Trimming cost V 2 bases and J 2 bases, with 10 bases left between them. CDR3: CASSYREGTYEQYF. CDR3 sequence (DNA): TGTGCCAGCAGTTACAGAGAGGGAACCTACGAGCAGTACTTC.

The genes are TRBV4-3 and TRBJ2-1, with TRBD1 as a possible D gene (5 bases). Trimming stripped 0 bases from V and 6 bases from J, with 21 bases between. The CDR3 runs to 18 residues. CDR1 and CDR2 from the germline V gene are LGHNA and YSLEER. The CDR3 reads CASSQDLDRGATRNEQFF. The CDR3 nucleotides are TGCGCCAGCAGCCAAGATCTTGATAGGGGTGCAACACGCAATGAGCAGTTCTTC.

The chain carries TRBV2 and TRBJ2-7; TRBD2 matches 11 bases. CDR3 length: 13 amino acids. CDR1 is SNHLY, CDR2 FYNNEI, per germline. The V and J ends lost 5 bases and 4 bases, in that order; junction bases with no gene match: 1. The CDR3 DNA reads TGTGCCAGCAGTCTAGCGGGAGGTTACGAGCAGTACTTC. Translated: CASSLAGGYEQYF.

The chain employs TRBV2 and TRBJ2-1; possibly TRBD1 for D (6 bases). This CDR3 spans 13 amino acids. Trimming took 6 bases from V and 6 from J, leaving 12 bases between them. CDR1 is SNHLY and CDR2 is FYNNEI in the germline V gene. The CDR3 spells CASRARGTNEQFF. For the CDR3, the DNA is TGTGCCAGCAGGGCCAGGGGAACCAATGAGCAGTTCTTC.

This clone showed up just once. The rearrangement joins TRBV5-4 to TRBJ1-1; D ambiguous. Trimming shortened V by 0 bases and J by 5 bases, and 5 bases separated the two germline ends. Germline CDR1 is SGHNT and CDR2 is YYREEE (reference sequence). The CDR3 consists of 12 residues. The CDR3 DNA sequence: TGTGCCAGCAGCTTGGGGTGGACTGAAGCTTTCTTT. This translates into CASSLGWTEAFF.

This clone has only one observation. This chain connects TRBV15 to TRBJ2-3, with D possibly being TRBD1 (6 bases). The germline gives CDR1 LNHNV, CDR2 YYDKDF (reference sequence). CDR3 length: 21 residues. The V end was cut by 0 bases, the J end by 2 bases, with 27 bases between. The chain's CDR3 is CATSRDLTGRPRTRITDTQYF. The DNA for the CDR3 is TGTGCCACCAGCAGAGATTTAACAGGGCGACCAAGAACGAGGATCACAGATACGCAGTATTTT.

The J gene is TRBJ1-2, the V gene TRBV2; unclear D gene. The CDR3 spans 13 residues. CDR1 is SNHLY, CDR2 FYNNEI, per germline. The V gene lost 1 base and the J gene lost 4 bases, with 7 bases spanning the gap. The CDR3 protein is CASSEGGFYGYTF. The CDR3 coding sequence is TGTGCCAGCAGTGAAGGAGGGTTCTATGGCTACACCTTC.

This chain connects TRBV14 to TRBJ2-7, with D possibly being TRBD1 or TRBD2 (5 bases each). The germline CDR1 and CDR2 sequences are SGHDN and FVKESK. Trimming took off 1 base at V and 3 bases at J, with 13 bases between the two ends. The CDR3 has 15 amino acids. This CDR3 is CASSQGGSIGYEQYF. Written as DNA, the CDR3 is TGTGCCAGCAGCCAAGGGGGGAGTATAGGCTACGAGCAGTACTTC. Variable domain in full (rest from reference TRBV14 and TRBJ2-7): EAGVTQFPSHSVIEKGQTVTLRCDPISGHDNLYWYRRVMGKEIKFLLHFVKESKQDESGMPNNRFLAERTGGTYSTLKVQPAELEDSGVYFCASSQGGSIGYEQYFGPGTRLTVT.

V is TRBV7-2 and J is TRBJ2-7; TRBD2 agrees at 12 bases. J lost 4 bases, V lost 1 base, and 8 bases had no gene match. The CDR3 has 17 residues. The germline V gene has CDR1 SGHTA and CDR2 FQGNSA. The CDR3 sequence is CASSLGRTGTSGYEQYF. CDR3 coding DNA: TGTGCCAGCAGCTTAGGGAGAACCGGGACTAGCGGGTACGAGCAGTACTTC.

The chain employs TRBV18 and TRBJ1-6; TRBD1 agrees at 9 bases. The CDR3 has 15 residues. The V gene's germline CDR1 is KGHSH and CDR2 LQKENI. The trim removed 5 bases at V and 10 bases at J, leaving 9 bases unmatched. The DNA for the CDR3 is TGTGCCAGCTCAACGGGACAGGGTGTTGTATCACCCCTCCACTTT. Translating it yields CASSTGQGVVSPLHF.

The rearrangement joins TRBV19 to TRBJ2-4; D is possibly TRBD2 (5 bases). The germline gives CDR1 LNHDA, CDR2 SQIVND (reference sequence). The CDR3 covers 11 residues. The V end lost 10 bases, the J end lost 5 bases, and 9 bases lay between the germline ends. This CDR3 is CATAGENIQYF. The CDR3 DNA follows: TGTGCCACTGCCGGGGAAAACATTCAGTACTTC.

The chain couples TRBV7-3 to TRBJ2-2; 11 bases line up with TRBD2. This CDR3 spans 15 amino acids. In germline, CDR1 is SGHTA, CDR2 FQGTGA. Trimming took 5 bases from V and 3 from J; bases not matched to a gene: 2. CDR3 nucleotides: TGTGCCAGCAGCCCGGGACTAGCGGACACCGGGGAGCTGTTTTTT. Encoded protein: CASSPGLADTGELFF. The full variable domain, with the rest looked up from reference TRBV7-3 and TRBJ2-2, is GAGVSQTPSNKVTEKGKYVELRCDPISGHTALYWYRQSLGQGPEFLIYFQGTGAADDSGLPNDRFFAVRPEGSVSTLKIQRTERGDSAVYLCASSPGLADTGELFFGEGSRLTVL.

This clone appeared once. The V call is TRBV7-3, the J call TRBJ2-1, with 7 bases fitting TRBD2. The CDR3 sequence is 17 residues long. Trimming removed 5 bases from V and 9 bases from J; junction bases left unmatched: 19. The V gene's germline CDR1 is SGHTA and CDR2 FQGTGA. The CDR3 loop reads CASSHANLAGLSGEQFF. The CDR3 region has the DNA TGTGCCAGCAGCCATGCAAATTTAGCGGGCCTTTCGGGTGAGCAGTTCTTC.

This chain connects TRBV6-1 to TRBJ1-5; D may be TRBD1 (5 bases). Trimming took 2 bases from V and 0 from J, leaving 14 bases between them. CDR1 MNHNS and CDR2 SASEGT come from the germline V gene. The CDR3 contains 17 residues. DNA for the CDR3: TGTGCCAGCAGTGAATCGGGGGGAGGCAATAGCAATCAGCCCCAGCATTTT. Translation gives CASSESGGGNSNQPQHF.

The rearrangement uses TRBV4-3 and TRBJ2-3; D unresolved. The V end lost 0 bases, the J end lost 0 bases, and 4 bases lay between the germline ends. The CDR3 loop spans 14 amino acids. The germline CDR1 and CDR2 sequences are LGHNA and YSLEER. CDR3 in amino acids: CASSQERSTDTQYF. The CDR3 bases are TGCGCCAGCAGCCAAGAAAGAAGCACAGATACGCAGTATTTT.

J is TRBJ2-2 and V is TRBV19, with D possibly matching TRBD1 (5 bases). Germline CDR1 and CDR2: LNHDA and SQIVND (reference sequence). The CDR3 covers 14 residues. V lost 1 base and J lost 6, with 9 bases in between. The chain's CDR3 is CASSIVEGAGELFF. The CDR3 coding sequence is TGTGCCAGTAGTATAGTAGAAGGGGCCGGGGAGCTGTTTTTT.

The genes are TRBV25-1 and TRBJ2-5, with D possibly matching TRBD1 (5 bases). The CDR3 spans 13 residues. Per germline, CDR1 MGHDK and CDR2 SYGVNS. The V gene lost 4 bases and the J gene lost 2 bases, with 8 bases spanning the gap. CDR3 sequence (DNA): TGTGCCAGCAGTGGCCGACAGCAAGAGACCCAGTACTTC. Its translation is CASSGRQQETQYF.

The chain carries TRBV4-1 and TRBJ1-5; TRBD1 might be the D (5 bases). V lost 1 base and J 4 bases, leaving 8 bases between the germline ends. Germline loops: CDR1 MGHRA, CDR2 YSYEKL. The CDR3 loop spans 14 amino acids. The CDR3 coding sequence is TGCGCCAGCAGCCAAGCCAGGGTAAATCAGCCCCAGCATTTT. The encoded protein is CASSQARVNQPQHF.

The chain couples TRBV6-5 to TRBJ2-4, with 7 bases identical to TRBD1. The CDR3 is 15 amino acids. V gave up 6 bases and J gave up 10 bases; unmatched junction bases: 15. Germline-derived CDR1 and CDR2 are MNHEY and SVGAGI. This CDR3 reads CASRKESGQLTIQYF. The CDR3 bases are TGTGCCAGCAGAAAAGAATCGGGACAGCTCACAATTCAGTACTTC.

The chain is built from TRBV29-1 and TRBJ1-1; 10 positions match TRBD1. Germline values: CDR1 SQVTM, CDR2 ANQGSEA. The V gene end was trimmed by 7 bases and the J gene end by 9 bases; junction bases not matched to a gene: 5. The CDR3 is made up of 11 amino acids. The CDR3 region has the DNA TGCAGCGCCGGACAGGGGGTCAAAGCTTTCTTT. Protein sequence: CSAGQGVKAFF.

This clone occurred once. This rearrangement joins TRBV9 to TRBJ2-1, with 7 bases identical to TRBD2. V lost 4 bases to trimming and J lost 8 bases; unmatched junction nucleotides: 9. The CDR3 is 14 amino acids. CDR1 is SGDLS and CDR2 is YYNGEE in the germline V gene. DNA for the CDR3: TGTGCCAGCAGCACCGGGACTATAATCGATGAGCAGTTCTTC. This encodes CASSTGTIIDEQFF.

This clone was detected only once. The chain links TRBV30 to TRBJ2-2; 8 nucleotides match TRBD2. This CDR3 is built from 14 residues. Germline loops: CDR1 GTSNPN, CDR2 SVGIG (reference sequence). V dropped 5 bases and J dropped 8; count of bases not matched to a gene: 10. CDR3 sequence (DNA): TGTGCCTGGGACGAAGGACTAGCCGGAGGGGAGCTGTTTTTT. Amino acid sequence: CAWDEGLAGGELFF.

In its sample, this clone was seen once. The chain employs TRBV11-3 and TRBJ1-1; 10 bases align to TRBD1. V shed 6 bases, J shed 5 bases, and the junction held 3 bases outside the gene matches. This CDR3 has 13 amino acids. Per the germline V gene, CDR1 is SGHNT and CDR2 is YENEEA. Here the CDR3 reads CASRGQGNTEAFF. CDR3 DNA: TGTGCCAGCAGGGGACAGGGGAATACTGAAGCTTTCTTT.

The chain uses TRBV11-3 and TRBJ1-1; D is undetermined. This CDR3 comprises 13 residues. The germline V gene encodes CDR1 SGHNT and CDR2 YENEEA. V shed 1 base and J shed 1 base, with 4 bases lying between them. CDR3 nucleotides: TGTGCCAGCAGCTTAGGTAGGAACACTGAAGCTTTCTTT. Protein: CASSLGRNTEAFF.

The chain has TRBV29-1 and TRBJ2-7; 11 bases match TRBD1. This CDR3 contains 15 residues. The V gene end was trimmed by 6 bases and the J gene end by 3 bases; junction bases not matched to a gene: 10. Germline CDR1 reads SQVTM; CDR2 reads ANQGSEA. CDR3 coding DNA: TGCAGCGTGACCCAGGGACAGGGGGTCTTCTACGAGCAGTACTTC. Translating it yields CSVTQGQGVFYEQYF.

This CDR3 reads CASSYSWTQETQYF. The CDR3 coding sequence is TGTGCCAGCAGTTACTCGTGGACCCAAGAGACCCAGTACTTC. This sequence joins TRBV6-5 and TRBJ2-5, with D unresolved. Looked up from germline, CDR1 is MNHEY and CDR2 is SVGAGI. The CDR3 has 14 residues. Trimming cost V 0 bases and J 1 base, with 6 bases left between them.

The chain joins TRBV27 to TRBJ1-1; D remains ambiguous. Germline V gene lookup returns CDR1 MNHEY and CDR2 SMNVEV (reference sequence). V was clipped by 2 bases and J by 7 bases, with 5 bases between them. The CDR3 runs to 11 residues. CDR3 sequence reads: CASSLGDEAFF. DNA of the CDR3: TGTGCCAGCAGTTTAGGGGATGAAGCTTTCTTT.

This chain joins TRBV6-1 and TRBJ2-1; perhaps TRBD2 as D (6 bases). With 6 bases removed from V and 10 bases from J, the gap between germline ends came to 19 bases. The CDR3 sequence is 14 residues long. Looked up from germline, CDR1 is MNHNS and CDR2 is SASEGT. In DNA form, the CDR3 reads TGTGCCAGCAGGCCCAAATCGACTAGTCCGGAGCAGTTCTTC. Amino acid sequence: CASRPKSTSPEQFF.